This T cell receptor (beta chain) emerged from a study of spatial heterogeneity in lung cancer (dated by TCRdb to the late 2010s). Notes on the research overall: Beta-chain transcripts were consistently detected in greater numbers than alpha-chain transcripts, which likely reflects a higher abundance of beta-chain transcripts. In tumor regions, TCR transcript counts showed a strong correlation with a T cell transcriptional module score from matched bulk RNA-seq. In the raw uncorrected reads, each unique combination of TCR and UMI appeared more than ten times on average. In non-small cell lung cancer, the study quantitatively compared TCR alpha and beta repertoires across several tumor regions, matched nontumor lung, and blood. TCR repertoire features were related to nonsynonymous mutation counts determined by whole-exome sequencing of tumor tissue. At surgery, hundreds of tumor regions, fewer than 85 matched nontumor lung samples and 45 to 60 PBMC samples were TCR-sequenced for both alpha and beta chains.

The intended sense of this specimen's time point label: sample taken at primary tumor resection. Samples were obtained from approximately 70 patients with early-stage, untreated non-small cell lung cancer from the lung TRACERx cohort. Without any cell sorting, TCR sequencing was performed on whole RNA extracted either from tumor and nontumor lung tissue or from cryopreserved PBMC samples. Only patients for whom sufficient RNA was available from at least two tumor regions were selected for TCR sequencing. Before being selected, tumor and adjacent nontumor lung specimens were reviewed by a lung pathologist. Library preparation was by 5' RACE. Sequencing took place on a NextSeq 500. In the TCR library protocol, a unique molecular identifier was attached to each TCR cDNA molecule so that PCR and sequencing errors could be corrected. The original methods were these. Decombinator tools were used for TCR identification, UMI-based error correction and CDR3 extraction. Expanded TCRs were defined as those above a frequency of 2 per 1,000, corresponding to the top 1% of the tumor frequency distribution. Expanded tumor TCRs were classed as regional if statistically deemed absent (corrected P<0.05) from at least one tumor region, otherwise ubiquitous. Each repertoire was subsampled 100 times to 5,000 TCRs, after which Renyi diversity was computed with the R vegan package. CDR3 similarity networks were built from amino acid triplet string-kernel similarity, with CDR3s being connected when pairwise similarity was above 0.82. Clones were called with MiXCR by TCRdb after fastp trimmed the public reads at Q25, and only in-frame beta chains were retained. Records with the same CDR3 protein are collapsed into one entry carrying the most frequent genes and DNA. TCRdb's processing, not the authors' own work, is the source of the V and J calls. This sample lists about 13,000 distinct CDR3 sequences; around 5.8% were detected once. The ten top clones hold over 8.5% of the sample.

What the work shows at the level of the full study, not this receptor alone: TCR-seq coverage of tumor T cells was estimated at only roughly 7.7% for alpha chains and 12% to 15% for beta chains. The number of expanded intratumoral alpha and beta TCRs correlated with the tumor nonsynonymous mutation count. Confirming at a functional level the hypothesis that regional TCRs recognize regional mutations was considered to require additional single-cell paired TCR alpha and beta sequencing. The count of ubiquitous expanded TCRs correlated with the count of ubiquitous nonsynonymous mutations, and the count of regional expanded TCRs correlated with the count of regional nonsynonymous mutations.

This clonotype has at least ten counts. It has no known antigen specificity. Per-base qualities were not stored, and no clone one base away is much larger. A distance of 15 bases separates the germline ends of V and J, which lose 2 bases and 8 bases respectively. The CDR1 and CDR2 encoded by the germline V gene (reference sequence) are DFQATT and SNEGSKA. The CDR3, cysteine through phenylalanine, is 13 amino acids long. Only the CDR3 DNA is retained, 39 bases long and in frame from the first base. Sequenced here: lung tumor tissue, sampled at surgery. The receptor's source is a female donor with early-stage non-small cell lung cancer. The chain is assembled from TRBV20-1 and TRBJ1-1; TRBD1 is a weak D gene call, 6 bases matching. In nucleotides, the sequence is TGCAGTGCTAGACTTTACAGGGCCGTGGAAGCTTTCTTT. Translated, it gives CSARLYRAVEAFF.